This T cell receptor beta chain was identified in a study of T cells in Graves' hyperthyroidism and ophthalmopathy. RNA transcripts yielded amplified TCR beta CDR3 regions. Using the HTBI primer set, a first-round RT-PCR was run on the TCR CDR3. A single record per CDR3 protein comes from TCRdb applying MiXCR to the multiplex PCR reads. The data contain a few hundred thousand distinct CDR3 sequences, 17% of them singletons. The V and J ends lost 6 bases and 5 bases respectively, with 11 bases between them. Germline CDR1 reads KGHSH; CDR2 reads LQKENI. The CDR3 loop spans 13 amino acids. This clonotype was recorded many times. Patients with uncontrolled infections, other autoimmune diseases, pregnancy or lactation were excluded.

The clonotype was recovered from a woman in her sixties with Graves' ophthalmopathy. The chain is built from TRBV18 and TRBJ2-1; weak D call: TRBD1 (6 bases). Material for sequencing was blood. CDR3: CASSDRQDNEQFF. CDR3 DNA: TGTGCCAGCTCCGACCGACAGGACAATGAGCAGTTCTTC.